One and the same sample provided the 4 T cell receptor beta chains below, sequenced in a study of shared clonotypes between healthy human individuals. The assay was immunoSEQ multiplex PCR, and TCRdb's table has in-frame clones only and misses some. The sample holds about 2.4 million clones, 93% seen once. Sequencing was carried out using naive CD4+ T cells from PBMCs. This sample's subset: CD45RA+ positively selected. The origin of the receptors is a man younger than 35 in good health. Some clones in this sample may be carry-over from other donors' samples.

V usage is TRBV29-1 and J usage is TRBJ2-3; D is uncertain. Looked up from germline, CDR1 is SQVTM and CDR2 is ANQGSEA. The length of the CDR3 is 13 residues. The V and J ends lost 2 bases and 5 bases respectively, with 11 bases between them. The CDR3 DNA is TGCAGCGTTGAAACGACAACCCAAGATACGCAGTATTTT. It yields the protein CSVETTTQDTQYF.

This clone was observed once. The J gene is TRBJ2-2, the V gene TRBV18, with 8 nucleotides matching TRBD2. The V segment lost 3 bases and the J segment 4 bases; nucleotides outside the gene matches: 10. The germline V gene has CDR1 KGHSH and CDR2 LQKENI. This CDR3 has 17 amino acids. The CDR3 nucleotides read TGTGCCAGCTCACCTAGCGGGATCACGCCGAGCACCGGGGAGCTGTTTTTT. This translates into CASSPSGITPSTGELFF. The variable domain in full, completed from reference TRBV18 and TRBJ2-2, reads NAGVMQNPRHLVRRRGQEARLRCSPMKGHSHVYWYRQLPEEGLKFMVYLQKENIIDESGMPKERFSAEFPKEGPSILRIQQVVRGDSAAYFCASSPSGITPSTGELFFGEGSRLTVL.

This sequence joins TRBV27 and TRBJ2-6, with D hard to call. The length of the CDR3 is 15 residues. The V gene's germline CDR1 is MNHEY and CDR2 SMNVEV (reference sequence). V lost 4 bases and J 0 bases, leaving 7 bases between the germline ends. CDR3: CASSSWGSGANVLTF. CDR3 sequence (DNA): TGTGCCAGCAGTTCGTGGGGCTCTGGGGCCAACGTCCTGACTTTC.

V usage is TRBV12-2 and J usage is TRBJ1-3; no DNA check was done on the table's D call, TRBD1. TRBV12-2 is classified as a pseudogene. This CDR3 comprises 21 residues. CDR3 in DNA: TGTGCAAGTCGCCCCGTATCACGATCTACTCCCCGACAGAATATTCTGAACACCATATATTTT. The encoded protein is CASRPVSRSTPRQNILNTIYF.